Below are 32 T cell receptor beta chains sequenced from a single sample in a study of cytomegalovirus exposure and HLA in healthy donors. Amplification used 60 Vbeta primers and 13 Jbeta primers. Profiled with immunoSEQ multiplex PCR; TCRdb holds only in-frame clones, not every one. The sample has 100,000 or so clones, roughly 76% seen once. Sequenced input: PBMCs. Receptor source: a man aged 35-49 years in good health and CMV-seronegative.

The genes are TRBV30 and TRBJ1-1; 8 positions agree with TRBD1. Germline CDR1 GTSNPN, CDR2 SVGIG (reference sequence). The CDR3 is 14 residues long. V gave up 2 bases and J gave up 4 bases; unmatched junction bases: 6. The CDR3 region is CAWSRTTGGTEAFF. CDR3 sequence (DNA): TGTGCCTGGAGTCGTACAACAGGGGGCACTGAAGCTTTCTTT.

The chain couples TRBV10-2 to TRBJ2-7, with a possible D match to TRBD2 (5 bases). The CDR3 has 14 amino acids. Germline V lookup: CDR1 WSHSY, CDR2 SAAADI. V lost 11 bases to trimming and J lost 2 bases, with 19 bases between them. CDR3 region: CASTGREGTYEQYV. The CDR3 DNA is TGCGCCTCCACGGGAAGGGAAGGCACCTACGAGCAGTACGTC.

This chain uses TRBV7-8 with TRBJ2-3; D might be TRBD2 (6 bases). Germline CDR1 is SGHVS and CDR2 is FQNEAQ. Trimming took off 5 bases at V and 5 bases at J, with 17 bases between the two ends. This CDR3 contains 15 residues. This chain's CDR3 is CASSPARREVDTQYF. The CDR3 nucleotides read TGTGCCAGCAGCCCTGCGCGCAGGGAGGTAGATACGCAGTATTTT.

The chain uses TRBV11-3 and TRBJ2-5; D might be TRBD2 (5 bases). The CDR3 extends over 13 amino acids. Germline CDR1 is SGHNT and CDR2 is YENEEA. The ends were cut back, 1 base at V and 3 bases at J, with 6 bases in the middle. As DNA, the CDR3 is TGTGCCAGCAGCTTAGGACTAAAAGAGACCCAGTACTTC. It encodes CASSLGLKETQYF.

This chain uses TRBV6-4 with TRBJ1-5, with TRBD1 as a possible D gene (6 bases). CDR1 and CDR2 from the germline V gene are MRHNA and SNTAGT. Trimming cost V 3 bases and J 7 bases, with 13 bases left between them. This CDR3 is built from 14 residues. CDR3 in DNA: TGTGCCAGCAGTGAAAGCAGGGGATCGCAGCCCCAGCATTTT. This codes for CASSESRGSQPQHF.

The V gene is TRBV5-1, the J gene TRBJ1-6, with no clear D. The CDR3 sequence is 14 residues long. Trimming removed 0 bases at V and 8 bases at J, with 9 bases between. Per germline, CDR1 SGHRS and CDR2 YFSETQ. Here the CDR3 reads CASSLVGRDSPLHF. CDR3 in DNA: TGCGCCAGCAGCTTGGTAGGGCGGGATTCACCCCTCCACTTT.

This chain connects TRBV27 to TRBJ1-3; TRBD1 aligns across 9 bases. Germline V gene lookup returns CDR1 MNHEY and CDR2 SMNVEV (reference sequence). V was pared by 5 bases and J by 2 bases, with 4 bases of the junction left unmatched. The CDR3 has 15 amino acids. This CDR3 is CASSARDRAGNTIYF. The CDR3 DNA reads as TGTGCCAGCAGTGCCCGGGACAGGGCTGGAAACACCATATATTTT.

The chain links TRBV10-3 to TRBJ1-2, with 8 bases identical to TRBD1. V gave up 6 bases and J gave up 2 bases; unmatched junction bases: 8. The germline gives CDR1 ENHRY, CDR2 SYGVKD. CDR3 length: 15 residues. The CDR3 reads CAISTQGALNYGYTF. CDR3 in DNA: TGTGCCATCAGCACTCAGGGGGCATTAAACTATGGCTACACCTTC.

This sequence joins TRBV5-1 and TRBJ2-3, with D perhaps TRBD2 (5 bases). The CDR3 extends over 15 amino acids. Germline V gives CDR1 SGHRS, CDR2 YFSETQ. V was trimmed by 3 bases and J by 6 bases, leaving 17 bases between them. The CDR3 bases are TGCGCCAGCAGCTGGGCCTTCGGGATGTTCGATACGCAGTATTTT. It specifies CASSWAFGMFDTQYF.

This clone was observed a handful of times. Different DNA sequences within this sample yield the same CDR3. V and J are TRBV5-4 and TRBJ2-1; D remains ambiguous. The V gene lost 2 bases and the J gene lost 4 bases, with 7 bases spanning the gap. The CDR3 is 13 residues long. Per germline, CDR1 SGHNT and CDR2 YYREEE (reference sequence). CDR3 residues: CASSFTEYNEQFF. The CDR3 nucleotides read TGTGCCAGCAGCTTTACCGAGTACAATGAGCAGTTCTTC.

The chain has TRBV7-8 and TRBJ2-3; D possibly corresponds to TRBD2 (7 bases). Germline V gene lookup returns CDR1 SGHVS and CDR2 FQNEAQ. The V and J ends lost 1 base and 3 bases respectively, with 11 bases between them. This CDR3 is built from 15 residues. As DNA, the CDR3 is TGTGCCAGCAGCTTAGAGGGGGGGCCGACAGATACGCAGTATTTT. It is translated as CASSLEGGPTDTQYF. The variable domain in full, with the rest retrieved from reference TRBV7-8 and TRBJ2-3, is GAGVSQSPRYKVAKRGQDVALRCDPISGHVSLFWYQQALGQGPEFLTYFQNEAQLDKSGLPSDRFFAERPEGSVSTLKIQRTQQEDSAVYLCASSLEGGPTDTQYFGPGTRLTVL.

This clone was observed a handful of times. Written as DNA, the CDR3 is TGTGCCAGCAGCTTGGGCGGGGGGGCTGAGGATGAGCAGTTCTTC. This codes for CASSLGGGAEDEQFF. The gene calls are TRBV5-5 and TRBJ2-1; 9 nucleotides align to TRBD2. The length of the CDR3 is 15 residues. Germline CDR1 is SGHKS and CDR2 is YYEKEE (reference sequence). The junction had 6 bases not matched to a gene; V was cut back by 0 bases and J by 8 bases.

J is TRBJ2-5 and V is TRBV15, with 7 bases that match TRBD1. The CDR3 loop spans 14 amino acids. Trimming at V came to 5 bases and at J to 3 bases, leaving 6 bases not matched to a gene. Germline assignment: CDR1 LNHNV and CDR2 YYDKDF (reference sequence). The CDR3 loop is CATSFRTGEETQYF. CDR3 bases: TGTGCCACCAGCTTCCGGACAGGCGAAGAGACCCAGTACTTC.

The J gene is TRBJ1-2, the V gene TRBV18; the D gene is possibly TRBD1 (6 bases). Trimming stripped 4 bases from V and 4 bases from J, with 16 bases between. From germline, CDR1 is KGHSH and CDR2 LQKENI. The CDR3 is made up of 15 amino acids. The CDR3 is CASSRSSGDGYGYTF. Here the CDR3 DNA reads TGTGCCAGCTCACGATCTTCAGGGGATGGCTATGGCTACACCTTC.

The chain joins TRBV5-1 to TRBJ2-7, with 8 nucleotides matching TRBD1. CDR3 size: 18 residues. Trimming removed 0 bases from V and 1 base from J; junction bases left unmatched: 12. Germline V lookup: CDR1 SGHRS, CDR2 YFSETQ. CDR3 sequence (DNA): TGCGCCAGCAGCTTGGAGGGACCAGGACGGGACAGGTCCTACGAGCAGTACTTC. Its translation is CASSLEGPGRDRSYEQYF.

This CDR3 reads CASNPRGVTNYGYTF. CDR3 coding DNA: TGTGCCAGTAATCCGAGAGGCGTTACTAACTATGGCTACACCTTC. This chain connects TRBV19 to TRBJ1-2; D is uncertain. Trimming removed 7 bases from V and 0 bases from J, with 15 bases in between. Germline V lookup: CDR1 LNHDA, CDR2 SQIVND (reference sequence). The CDR3 is made up of 15 amino acids.

CDR3 sequence (DNA): TGTGCCAGCAGCCTTGATCCCGGGACACACTATGGCTACACCTTC. Protein sequence: CASSLDPGTHYGYTF. The rearrangement uses TRBV11-2 and TRBJ1-2; perhaps TRBD1 as D (6 bases). The CDR3 spans 15 residues. Germline V gives CDR1 SGHAT, CDR2 FQNNGV. The V gene lost 5 bases and the J gene lost 3 bases, with 16 bases spanning the gap.

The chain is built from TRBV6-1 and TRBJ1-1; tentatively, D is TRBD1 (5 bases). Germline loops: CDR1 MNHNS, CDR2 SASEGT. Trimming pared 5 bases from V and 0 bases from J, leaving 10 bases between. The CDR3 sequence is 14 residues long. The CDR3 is CASSLQGLNTEAFF. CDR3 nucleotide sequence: TGTGCCAGCAGTCTTCAGGGTCTGAACACTGAAGCTTTCTTT.

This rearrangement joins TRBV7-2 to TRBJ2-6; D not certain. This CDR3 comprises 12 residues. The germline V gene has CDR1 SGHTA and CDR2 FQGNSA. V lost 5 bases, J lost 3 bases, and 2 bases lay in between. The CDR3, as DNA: TGTGCCAGCAGCCTTGGGGCCAACGTCCTGACTTTC. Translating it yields CASSLGANVLTF.

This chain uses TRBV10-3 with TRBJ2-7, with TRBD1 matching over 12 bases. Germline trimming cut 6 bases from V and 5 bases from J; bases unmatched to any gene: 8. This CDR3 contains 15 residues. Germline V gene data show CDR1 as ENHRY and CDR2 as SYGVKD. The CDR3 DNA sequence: TGTGCCATCAGACCATCCGGGACAGGGGGCGACGAGCAGTACGTC. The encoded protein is CAIRPSGTGGDEQYV.

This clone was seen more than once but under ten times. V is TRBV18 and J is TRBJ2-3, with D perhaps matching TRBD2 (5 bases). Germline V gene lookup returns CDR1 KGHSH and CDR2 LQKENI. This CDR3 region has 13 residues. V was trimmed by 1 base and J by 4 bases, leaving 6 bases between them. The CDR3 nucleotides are TGTGCCAGCTCACCACGGGAGTCAGATACGCAGTATTTT. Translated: CASSPRESDTQYF.

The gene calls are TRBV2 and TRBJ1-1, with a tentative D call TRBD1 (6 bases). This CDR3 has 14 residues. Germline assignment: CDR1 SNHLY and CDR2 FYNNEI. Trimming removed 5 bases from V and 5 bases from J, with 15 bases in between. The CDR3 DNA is TGTGCCAGCAGTCCCAGGGGTGAGGTGACTGAAGCTTTCTTT. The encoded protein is CASSPRGEVTEAFF. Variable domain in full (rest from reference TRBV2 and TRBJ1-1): EPEVTQTPSHQVTQMGQEVILRCVPISNHLYFYWYRQILGQKVEFLVSFYNNEISEKSEIFDDQFSVERPDGSNFTLKIRSTKLEDSAMYFCASSPRGEVTEAFFGQGTRLTVV.

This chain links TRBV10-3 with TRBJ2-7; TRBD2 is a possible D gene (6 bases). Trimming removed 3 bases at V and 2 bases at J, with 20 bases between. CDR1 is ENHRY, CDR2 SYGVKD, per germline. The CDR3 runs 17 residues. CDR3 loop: CAISDTLRDSKAYEQYF. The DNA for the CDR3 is TGTGCCATCAGTGATACTCTCCGGGACTCCAAAGCCTACGAGCAGTACTTC.

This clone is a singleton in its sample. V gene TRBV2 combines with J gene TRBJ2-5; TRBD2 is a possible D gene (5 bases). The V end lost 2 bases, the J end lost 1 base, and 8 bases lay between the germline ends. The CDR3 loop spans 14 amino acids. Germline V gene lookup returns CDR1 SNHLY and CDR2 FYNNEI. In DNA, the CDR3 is TGTGCCAGCAGTGAAAGCGGTTTCCAAGAGACCCAGTACTTC. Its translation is CASSESGFQETQYF.

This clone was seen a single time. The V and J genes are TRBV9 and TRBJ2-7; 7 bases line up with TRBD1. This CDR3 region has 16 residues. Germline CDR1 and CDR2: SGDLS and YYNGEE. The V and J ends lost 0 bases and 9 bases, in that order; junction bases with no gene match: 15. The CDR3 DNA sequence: TGTGCCAGCAGCGTAGAACAGGGGCGGCCATTGGTCGGGCAGTACTTC. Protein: CASSVEQGRPLVGQYF. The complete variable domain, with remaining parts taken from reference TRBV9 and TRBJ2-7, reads DSGVTQTPKHLITATGQRVTLRCSPRSGDLSVYWYQQSLDQGLQFLIQYYNGEERAKGNILERFSAQQFPDLHSELNLSSLELGDSALYFCASSVEQGRPLVGQYFGPGTRLTVT.

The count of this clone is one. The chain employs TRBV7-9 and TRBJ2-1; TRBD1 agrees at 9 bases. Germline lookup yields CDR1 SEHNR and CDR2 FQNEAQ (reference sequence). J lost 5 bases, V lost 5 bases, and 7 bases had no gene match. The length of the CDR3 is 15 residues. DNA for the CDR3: TGTGCCAGCAGCCCCGGGACAGGGTTAAACAATGAGCAGTTCTTC. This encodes CASSPGTGLNNEQFF. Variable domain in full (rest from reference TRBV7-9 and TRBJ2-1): DTGVSQNPRHKITKRGQNVTFRCDPISEHNRLYWYRQTLGQGPEFLTYFQNEAQLEKSRLLSDRFSAERPKGSFSTLEIQRTEQGDSAMYLCASSPGTGLNNEQFFGPGTRLTVL.

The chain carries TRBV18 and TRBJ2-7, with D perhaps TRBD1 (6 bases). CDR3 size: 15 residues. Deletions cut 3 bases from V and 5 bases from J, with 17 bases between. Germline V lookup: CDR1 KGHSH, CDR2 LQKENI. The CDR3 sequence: CASSPGQSSINEQYF. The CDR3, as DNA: TGTGCCAGCTCACCTGGACAGTCCAGCATCAACGAGCAGTACTTC.

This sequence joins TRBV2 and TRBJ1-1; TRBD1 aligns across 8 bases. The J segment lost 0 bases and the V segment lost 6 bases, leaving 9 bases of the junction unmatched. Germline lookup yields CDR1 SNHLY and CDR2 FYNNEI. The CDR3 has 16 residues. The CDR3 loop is CASRVDRGRMNTEAFF. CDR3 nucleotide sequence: TGTGCCAGCAGAGTCGACAGGGGACGCATGAACACTGAAGCTTTCTTT.

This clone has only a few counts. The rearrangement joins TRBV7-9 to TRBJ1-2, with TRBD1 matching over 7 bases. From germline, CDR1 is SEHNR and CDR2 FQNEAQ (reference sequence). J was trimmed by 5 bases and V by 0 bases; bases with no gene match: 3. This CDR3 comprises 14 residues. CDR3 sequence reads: CASSLAQGLYGYTF. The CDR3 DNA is TGTGCCAGCAGCTTAGCACAGGGGCTATATGGCTACACCTTC.

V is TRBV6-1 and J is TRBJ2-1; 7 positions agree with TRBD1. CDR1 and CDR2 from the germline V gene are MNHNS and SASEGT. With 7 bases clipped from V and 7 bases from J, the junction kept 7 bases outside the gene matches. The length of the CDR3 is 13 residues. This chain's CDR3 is CASITGVMNEQFF. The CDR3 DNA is TGTGCCAGCATCACAGGGGTCATGAATGAGCAGTTCTTC.

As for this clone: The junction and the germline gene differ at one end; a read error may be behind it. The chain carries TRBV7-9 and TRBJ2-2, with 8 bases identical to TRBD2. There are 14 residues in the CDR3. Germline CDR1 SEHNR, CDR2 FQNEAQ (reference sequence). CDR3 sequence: CSSSQAGETGELFF. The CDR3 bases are TGTTCCAGCAGCCAAGCGGGGGAAACCGGGGAGCTGTTTTTT. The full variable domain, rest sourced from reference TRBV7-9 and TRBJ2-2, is DTGVSQNPRHKITKRGQNVTFRCDPISEHNRLYWYRQTLGQGPEFLTYFQNEAQLEKSRLLSDRFSAERPKGSFSTLEIQRTEQGDSAMYLCSSSQAGETGELFFGEGSRLTVL.

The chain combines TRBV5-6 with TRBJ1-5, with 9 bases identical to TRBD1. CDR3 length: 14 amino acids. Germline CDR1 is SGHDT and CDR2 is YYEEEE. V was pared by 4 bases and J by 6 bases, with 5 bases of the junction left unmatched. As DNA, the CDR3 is TGTGCCAGCAGCCAGGACAGGGGAGGTCAGCCCCAGCATTTT. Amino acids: CASSQDRGGQPQHF.